A selection of T cell receptor beta chains follows, all from one sample in a study of spatial heterogeneity in lung cancer. TCRdb independently ran MiXCR on the 5' RACE reads; one entry per CDR3 protein. Among approximately 8,100 distinct CDR3 sequences listed, approximately 8% were seen once. The specimen was PBMCs, collected at surgery. Every receptor here comes from a female donor with early-stage non-small cell lung cancer. Both conserved end residues are part of each CDR3. Size values are once, few and many counts, or a class for expanded clones, and some rows have none.

TRBJ1-5 | TRBV7-2 | many | CASSLVGQGWQPQHF
TRBJ2-1 | TRBV29-1 | many | CSVATSSDSEQFF
TRBJ2-1 | TRBV29-1 | many | CSVEAGGYNEQFF
TRBJ2-1 | TRBV20-1 | few | CSARDGGALADNEQFF
TRBJ2-2 | TRBV11-2 | medium-sized | CASSRSGEGTGELFF
TRBJ2-1 | TRBV11-3 | medium-sized | CASSSRTGGNEQFF
TRBJ2-7 | TRBV12-3/TRBV12-4 | medium-sized | CASSPGQGGTYEQYF
TRBJ1-2 | TRBV18 | many | CASSVDRDYGYTF
TRBJ2-2 | TRBV11-2 | many | CASSFWGTGVNTGELFF
TRBJ1-5 | TRBV4-1 | many | CASSQDWVSNQPQHF
TRBJ2-2 | TRBV18 | many | CASSPNIAASNTGELFF
TRBJ2-2 | TRBV29-1 | . | CSVTTGGTGELFF
TRBJ2-7 | TRBV2 | large | CASSEFTGPYEQYF
TRBJ2-1 | TRBV5-1 | . | CASSFGLGGMRSYNEQFF
TRBJ2-6 | TRBV21-1 | medium-sized | CASSKRPLRSSGANVLTF
TRBJ1-6 | TRBV5-6 | . | CASIRTGTVYNSPLHF
TRBJ2-1 | TRBV4-3 | few | CASSQDHELDEQFF
TRBJ1-5 | TRBV6-6 | . | CASSRNQPQHF
TRBJ1-1 | TRBV7-2 | few | CASSPGQGRYFIEAFF
TRBJ2-5 | TRBV7-9 | many | CASSSLGLQETQYF